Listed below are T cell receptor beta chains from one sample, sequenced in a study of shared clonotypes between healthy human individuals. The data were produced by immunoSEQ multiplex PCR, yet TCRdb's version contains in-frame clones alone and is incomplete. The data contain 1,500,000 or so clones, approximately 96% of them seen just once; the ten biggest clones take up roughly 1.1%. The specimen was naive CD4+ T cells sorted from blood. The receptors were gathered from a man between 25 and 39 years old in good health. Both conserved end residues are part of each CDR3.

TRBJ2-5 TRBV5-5 CASSLGLAGTETQYF
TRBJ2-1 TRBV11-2 CASSLGGLAYNEQFF
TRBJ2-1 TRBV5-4 CASSLKTVNEQFF
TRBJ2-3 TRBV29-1 CSVRTSGSYTDTQYF
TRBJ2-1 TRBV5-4 CASSFGPSGSYNEQFF
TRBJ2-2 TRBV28 CVSKAGVDTGELFF
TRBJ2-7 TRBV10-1 CASSRGRLYEQYF
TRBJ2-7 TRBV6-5 CASSYSKGSERQYF
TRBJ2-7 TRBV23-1 CASSQKANEQYF
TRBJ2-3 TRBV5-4 CASSWPQGPDTQYF
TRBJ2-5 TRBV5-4 CASSSREGEETQYF
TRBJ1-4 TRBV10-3 CAISERTANEKLFF
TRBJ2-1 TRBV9 CASSLLAGADHNEQFF
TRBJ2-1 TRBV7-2 CASSFPSGGGRDEQFF
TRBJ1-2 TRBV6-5 CASRPGVAYGYTF
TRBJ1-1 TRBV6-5 CASSYSMGDAFF
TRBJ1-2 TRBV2 CASNAGFYGYTF
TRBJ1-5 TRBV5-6 CASSSTGQRGDQPQHF
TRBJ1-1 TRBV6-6 CASSDYRITVNTEAFF
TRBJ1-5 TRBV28 CASRAGLYSNQPQHF
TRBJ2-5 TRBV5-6 CASSLDTVGQIKTQYF
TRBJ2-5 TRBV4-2 CASSQSIELAGGPRKTQYF
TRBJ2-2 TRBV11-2 CASSSSGKGGELFF
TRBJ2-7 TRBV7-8 CASSQGRTFYEQYF
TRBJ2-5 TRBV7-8 CASSLDWTGGSKTQYF
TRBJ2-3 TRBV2 CASSERETDTQYF
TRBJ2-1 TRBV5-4 CASSLLAGAYNEQFF
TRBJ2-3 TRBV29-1 CSVVESGALTDTQYF